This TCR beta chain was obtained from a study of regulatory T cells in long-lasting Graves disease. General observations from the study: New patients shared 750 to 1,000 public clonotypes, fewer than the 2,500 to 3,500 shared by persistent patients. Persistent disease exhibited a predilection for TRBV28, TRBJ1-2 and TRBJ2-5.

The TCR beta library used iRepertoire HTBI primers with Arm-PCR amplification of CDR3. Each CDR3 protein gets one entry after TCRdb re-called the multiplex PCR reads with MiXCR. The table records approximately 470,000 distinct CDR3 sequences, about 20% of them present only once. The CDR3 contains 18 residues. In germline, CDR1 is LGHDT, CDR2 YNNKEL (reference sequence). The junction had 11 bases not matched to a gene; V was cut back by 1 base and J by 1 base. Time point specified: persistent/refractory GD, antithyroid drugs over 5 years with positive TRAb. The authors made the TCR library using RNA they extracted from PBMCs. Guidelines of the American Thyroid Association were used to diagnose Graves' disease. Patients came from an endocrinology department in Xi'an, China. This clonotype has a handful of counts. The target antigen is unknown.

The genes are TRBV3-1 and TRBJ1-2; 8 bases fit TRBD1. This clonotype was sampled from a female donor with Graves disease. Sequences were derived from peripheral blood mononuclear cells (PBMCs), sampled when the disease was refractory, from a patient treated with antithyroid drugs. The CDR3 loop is CASSQGTDRVLYNYGYTF. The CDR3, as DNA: TGTGCCAGCAGCCAAGGAACGGACAGGGTTCTTTATAACTATGGCTACACCTTC.